The rows below give T cell receptor beta chains drawn from one sample of a study of T cell responses to AZD1222 COVID-19 vaccine. Generated by immunoSEQ multiplex PCR, the TCRdb table keeps only in-frame clones and is missing some. Of approximately 130,000 clones detected, over 85% appear once; the ten largest clones hold 3.1%. The input for sequencing was peripheral blood, taken on day 0 of AZD1222 vaccination. The origin of the receptors is an adult in good health. The CDR3 runs from the conserved cysteine through the conserved F or W. D genes are given only for firm matches. Clone sizes are given selectively: once, few, many, or a class where the clone is expanded.

>-|TRBJ1-2|-|TRBV19
CASSTPEGVGYTF
TGTGCCAGTAGTACCCCGGAGGGGGTTGGCTACACCTTC
>-|TRBJ1-2|-|TRBV5-6
CASSSLGPDDYGYTF
TGTGCCAGCAGCTCTTTGGGACCGGACGACTATGGCTACACCTTC
>-|TRBJ1-3|-|TRBV18
CASSPFGQSSSGNTIYF
TGTGCCAGCTCACCATTCGGTCAGTCGAGCTCTGGAAACACCATATATTTT
>-|TRBJ1-1|-|TRBV29-1
CSVALAMNTEAFF
TGCAGCGTCGCCTTGGCCATGAACACTGAAGCTTTCTTT
>-|TRBJ2-1|-|TRBV19
CASSPFAGTYNEQFF
TGTGCCAGTAGTCCCTTTGCGGGAACCTACAATGAGCAGTTCTTC
>-|TRBJ1-1|-|TRBV28
CASSSGPEAFF
TGTGCCAGCAGTTCGGGACCTGAAGCTTTCTTT
>TRBD2|TRBJ2-1|-|TRBV5-1
CASSRLAVFGGENNEQFF
TGCGCCAGCAGTCGACTAGCGGTGTTCGGAGGGGAAAACAATGAGCAGTTCTTC
>-|TRBJ2-3|-|TRBV7-6
CASSFLGMGDTQYF
TGTGCCAGCAGCTTTCTAGGGATGGGAGATACGCAGTATTTT
>-|TRBJ1-1|few|TRBV28
CASSLGIRRNTEAFF
TGTGCCAGCAGTTTAGGCATTAGGAGGAACACTGAAGCTTTCTTT
>TRBD1|TRBJ2-2|-|TRBV7-8
CASSLGTGITGELFF
TGTGCCAGCAGCTTAGGGACAGGGATTACCGGGGAGCTGTTTTTT
>-|TRBJ1-1|-|TRBV11-2
CASSLYQTRGEAFF
TGTGCCAGCAGCTTATATCAGACAAGGGGGGAAGCTTTCTTT
>-|TRBJ2-3|once|TRBV29-1
CSVARDIRTDTQYF
TGCAGCGTTGCCCGGGACATACGCACAGATACGCAGTATTTT
>-|TRBJ1-4|once|TRBV28
CASREGRNNEKLFF
TGTGCCAGCAGAGAGGGTAGGAATAATGAAAAACTGTTTTTT
>TRBD1|TRBJ1-3|-|TRBV18
CASSPRRTGAPGNTIYF
TGTGCCAGCTCACCTCGTAGGACAGGGGCTCCTGGAAACACCATATATTTT
>TRBD1|TRBJ1-2|-|TRBV2
CASSEALGQGGGYTF
TGTGCCAGCAGTGAAGCTTTGGGACAGGGAGGGGGCTACACCTTC
>-|TRBJ1-2|-|TRBV4-2
CASSQEEGTPLYGYTF
TGTGCCAGCAGCCAAGAAGAGGGGACCCCCCTATATGGCTACACCTTC
>-|TRBJ2-7|-|TRBV6-5
CATSPGGSYEQYF
TGTGCCACCTCCCCTGGGGGCTCCTACGAGCAGTACTTC
>TRBD1|TRBJ1-5|-|TRBV15
CATSVRDSSNQPQHF
TGTGCCACCAGCGTCCGGGACAGTAGCAATCAGCCCCAGCATTTT
>-|TRBJ1-3|-|TRBV5-1
CASSEGLIGNTIYF
TGCGCCAGCTCCGAAGGGCTTATTGGAAACACCATATATTTT
>-|TRBJ2-5|-|TRBV2
CASSKGSLAETQYF
TGTGCCAGCAGTAAGGGATCCCTCGCTGAGACCCAGTACTTC
>TRBD2|TRBJ2-1|-|TRBV9
CASSVGGTRTNEQFF
TGTGCCAGCAGCGTAGGTGGGACTAGGACCAATGAGCAGTTCTTC
>-|TRBJ2-7|-|TRBV5-6
CASRQPQGYEQYF
TGTGCCAGCAGGCAACCGCAGGGTTACGAGCAGTACTTC
>-|TRBJ1-6|-|TRBV25-1
CASRTRDLSPLHF
TGTGCCAGCAGAACCCGAGACCTCTCACCCCTCCACTTT
>-|TRBJ1-1|once|TRBV6-1
CASSERRRTEAFF
TGTGCCAGCAGTGAACGGCGAAGGACTGAAGCTTTCTTT
>TRBD1|TRBJ2-5|-|TRBV6-5
CASKGQGWGTQYF
TGTGCCAGCAAGGGACAGGGCTGGGGGACCCAGTACTTC
>-|TRBJ2-7|-|TRBV28
CATSARRLSSYEQYF
TGTGCCACCTCGGCGCGGCGGCTATCCTCCTACGAGCAGTACTTC
>-|TRBJ2-1|-|TRBV29-1
CSVEHAREQFF
TGCAGCGTTGAACACGCCCGAGAGCAGTTCTTC
>-|TRBJ1-2|-|TRBV7-8
CASSLRQSLDYGYTF
TGTGCCAGCAGCTTAAGGCAGTCACTCGACTATGGCTACACCTTC
>TRBD1|TRBJ1-2|-|TRBV25-1
CASRQGLGYTF
TGTGCCAGCAGACAGGGGCTTGGCTACACCTTC
>-|TRBJ2-1|-|TRBV6-5
CASESEGNSYNEQFF
TGTGCCAGCGAAAGTGAAGGGAATTCCTACAATGAGCAGTTCTTC
>TRBD1|TRBJ1-1|once|TRBV28
CASSFGKGQGAHLVKGTEAFF
TGTGCCAGCAGTTTCGGAAAAGGACAGGGGGCGCATTTGGTCAAGGGAACTGAAGCTTTCTTT
>-|TRBJ1-2|-|TRBV28
CASTMEGRRYGYTF
TGTGCCAGCACTATGGAGGGGAGACGGTATGGCTACACCTTC
>-|TRBJ1-4|-|TRBV7-8
CASSSLRDREKLFF
TGTGCCAGCAGCTCCCTCCGGGACCGCGAAAAACTGTTTTTT
>TRBD1|TRBJ1-2|-|TRBV7-2
CASSPEYGQGSGYTF
TGTGCCAGCAGCCCTGAATACGGACAGGGCAGTGGCTACACCTTC
>TRBD1|TRBJ1-2|once|TRBV5-1
CASSSGQGGNLNYGYTF
TGCGCCAGCAGCTCGGGACAGGGGGGCAACCTTAACTATGGCTACACCTTC
>-|TRBJ2-7|-|TRBV6-5
CASSYRQDATYEQYF
TGTGCCAGCAGTTACCGACAAGACGCAACCTACGAGCAGTACTTC
>-|TRBJ1-1|-|TRBV28
CASSSGGNTEAFF
TGTGCCAGCAGCTCGGGGGGGAACACTGAAGCTTTCTTT
>-|TRBJ2-3|-|TRBV19
CASTSSPDTQYF
TGTGCCAGCACTAGCTCGCCAGATACGCAGTATTTT
>-|TRBJ2-5|once|TRBV10-3
CAITPGGGGLRETQYF
TGTGCCATCACCCCCGGGGGAGGGGGCCTCAGGGAGACCCAGTACTTC
>TRBD2|TRBJ2-1|-|TRBV27
CASSPQGGLAINNEQFF
TGTGCCAGCAGCCCCCAAGGGGGACTAGCGATTAACAATGAGCAGTTCTTC
>TRBD2|TRBJ2-1|-|TRBV24-1
CATSDLTAGSYNEQFF
TGTGCCACCAGTGATTTAACAGCGGGGTCATACAATGAGCAGTTCTTC
>-|TRBJ1-2|-|TRBV29-1
CSVDIGHGYTF
TGCAGCGTTGACATAGGGCATGGCTACACCTTC
>-|TRBJ1-1|-|TRBV11-3
CASSLGGGVRAEAFF
TGTGCCAGCAGCTTAGGAGGGGGGGTAAGGGCTGAAGCTTTCTTT
>-|TRBJ2-1|-|TRBV6-5
CASSPSTVPRGGFF
TGTGCCAGCAGTCCCTCCACTGTCCCCCGTGGGGGTTTCTTC